This entry lists 12 T cell receptor beta chains sequenced from one sample in a study of blood T cell repertoires in COVID-19. Measured with immunoSEQ multiplex PCR; TCRdb has only the in-frame clones, and not every one. The table shows 120,000 or so clones, with more than 70% occurring only once. The sequencing input was peripheral blood. The receptors shown here come from a woman older than 75 with acute or convalescent COVID-19.

The chain is built from TRBV9 and TRBJ2-2, with D hard to call. V dropped 2 bases and J dropped 7 bases, with 12 bases sitting between them. The CDR3 is made up of 14 amino acids. Germline V gene lookup returns CDR1 SGDLS and CDR2 YYNGEE. Here the CDR3 DNA reads TGTGCCAGCAGCGTGGGCGTGGCTGACGGGGAGCTGTTTTTT. Translated, it gives CASSVGVADGELFF.

The V and J genes are TRBV2 and TRBJ2-2; 8 bases agree with TRBD1. The CDR3 runs to 13 residues. J lost 8 bases, V lost 4 bases, and 3 bases had no gene match. Germline V gene lookup returns CDR1 SNHLY and CDR2 FYNNEI. The CDR3 DNA reads as TGTGCCAGCAGTGTGTGGACAGGGGGGGAGCTGTTTTTT. It codes for CASSVWTGGELFF.

The chain couples TRBV18 to TRBJ2-3; the D gene is possibly TRBD2 (5 bases). The V gene lost 2 bases and the J gene lost 0 bases, with 15 bases spanning the gap. CDR3 length: 17 amino acids. CDR1 and CDR2 (germline): KGHSH, LQKENI. CDR3 region: CASSPILGGSSTDTQYF. CDR3 DNA sequence: TGTGCCAGCTCACCAATCTTAGGAGGTTCTAGCACAGATACGCAGTATTTT.

The chain joins TRBV4-3 to TRBJ1-2; D may be TRBD1 (6 bases). The germline V and J ends were trimmed by 0 bases and 5 bases, with 16 bases remaining between them. CDR3 length equals 16 residues. Germline CDR1 and CDR2: LGHNA and YSLEER. As DNA, the CDR3 is TGCGCCAGCAGCCAAGATCATCAGGGGCCGGGATATGGCTACACCTTC. It codes for CASSQDHQGPGYGYTF.

The chain carries TRBV20-1 and TRBJ1-2; D gene unclear. CDR3 length: 13 amino acids. V lost 3 bases and J lost 6, with 14 bases in between. Per germline, CDR1 DFQATT and CDR2 SNEGSKA (reference sequence). Written as DNA, the CDR3 is TGCAGTGCTAGTGTTGGAAGCGCCAATGGCTACACCTTC. This codes for CSASVGSANGYTF.

The chain links TRBV28 to TRBJ2-1; no definite D call. The germline V gene encodes CDR1 MDHEN and CDR2 SYDVKM. The CDR3 extends over 12 amino acids. The germline V and J ends were trimmed by 8 bases and 6 bases, with 11 bases remaining between them. CDR3 in amino acids: CASRQLGNEQFF. CDR3 bases: TGTGCCAGCCGCCAGCTAGGCAATGAGCAGTTCTTC.

This sequence joins TRBV19 and TRBJ2-3; D remains ambiguous. Per germline, CDR1 LNHDA and CDR2 SQIVND (reference sequence). V lost 7 bases and J lost 6, with 14 bases in between. The CDR3 has 13 amino acids. The CDR3 DNA reads as TGTGCCAGTAAAAGGCAGGAATCCGATACGCAGTATTTT. Translated: CASKRQESDTQYF.

This rearrangement joins TRBV29-1 to TRBJ2-7, with a possible D match to TRBD2 (6 bases). Germline V gene lookup returns CDR1 SQVTM and CDR2 ANQGSEA. The V end lost 5 bases, the J end lost 7 bases, and 12 bases lay between the germline ends. The CDR3 is 11 residues long. The CDR3 loop reads CSVYSGGEQYF. CDR3 bases: TGCAGCGTTTATTCCGGGGGTGAGCAGTACTTC.

The chain employs TRBV2 and TRBJ2-7, with 7 bases fitting TRBD1. The germline V gene encodes CDR1 SNHLY and CDR2 FYNNEI. The CDR3 is 12 residues long. With V trimmed by 6 bases and J by 5 bases, 4 bases remained unmatched. The CDR3 protein is CASSPTGDEQYF. The CDR3 coding sequence is TGTGCCAGCAGCCCCACAGGGGACGAGCAGTACTTC.

This clone was picked up one time. J is TRBJ1-2 and V is TRBV7-9; a possible D gene is TRBD1 (5 bases). Trimming cost V 3 bases and J 3 bases, with 17 bases left between them. CDR3 length: 16 residues. Germline CDR1 SEHNR, CDR2 FQNEAQ (reference sequence). The chain's CDR3 is CASSLRWGGFDYGYTF. The CDR3 DNA reads as TGTGCCAGCAGCTTGAGGTGGGGGGGTTTTGACTATGGCTACACCTTC.

The rearrangement uses TRBV5-6 and TRBJ2-5, with no clear D. This CDR3 comprises 14 residues. From germline, CDR1 is SGHDT and CDR2 YYEEEE. Deletions cut 1 base from V and 1 base from J, with 8 bases between. The CDR3 DNA reads TGTGCCAGCAGCTTGTGGTTCAGCCAAGAGACCCAGTACTTC. Translation gives CASSLWFSQETQYF.

This clone was seen only a few times. The chain couples TRBV5-4 to TRBJ1-2; the D gene is possibly TRBD1 (6 bases). V gave up 4 bases and J gave up 3 bases, with 13 bases separating them. This CDR3 comprises 14 residues. Germline V gene data show CDR1 as SGHNT and CDR2 as YYREEE (reference sequence). DNA of the CDR3: TGTGCCAGCAGCCCTGGGGACACATACTATGGCTACACCTTC. It yields the protein CASSPGDTYYGYTF.